These 5 T cell receptor beta chains originate from one sample sequenced in a study of blood T cell repertoires in COVID-19. The assay was immunoSEQ multiplex PCR, and TCRdb's table has in-frame clones only and misses some. In the table there are around 100,000 clones, around nine tenths of which are singletons. The sequencing sample was made of peripheral blood. The receptors come from a human donor in a cohort sampled during active COVID-19.

The chain couples TRBV12-3 or TRBV12-4 to TRBJ2-1; D might be TRBD2 (6 bases). V gave up 6 bases and J gave up 8 bases, with 14 bases separating them. This CDR3 spans 13 amino acids. In DNA, the CDR3 is TGTGCCAGCAGGACTACTAGCTTCGATGAGCAGTTCTTC. Encoded protein: CASRTTSFDEQFF.

This chain joins TRBV27 and TRBJ1-1; D ambiguous. Trimming took off 4 bases at V and 0 bases at J, with 15 bases between the two ends. CDR1 and CDR2 (germline): MNHEY, SMNVEV (reference sequence). CDR3 size: 16 residues. CDR3 loop: CASSSSGILMNTEAFF. The CDR3 nucleotides read TGTGCCAGCAGTTCAAGCGGAATACTCATGAACACTGAAGCTTTCTTT.

This chain uses TRBV9 with TRBJ2-7, with a possible D match to TRBD1 (5 bases). The V end was cut by 0 bases, the J end by 9 bases, with 13 bases between. Germline CDR1 SGDLS, CDR2 YYNGEE. This CDR3 spans 13 amino acids. This CDR3 reads CASSVDTGPGQYF. The CDR3 DNA is TGTGCCAGCAGCGTAGACACAGGTCCGGGGCAGTACTTC.

This chain connects TRBV3-1 (or the pseudogene TRBV3-2) to TRBJ2-7, with TRBD2 matching 8 bases. This CDR3 has 14 residues. CDR1 and CDR2 (germline): LGHDT, YNNKEL (reference sequence). V lost 3 bases, J lost 6 bases, and 7 bases stayed unmatched. For the CDR3, the DNA is TGTGCCAGCAGCCATTCCGGGACTAGAATCGAGCAGTACTTC. It translates to CASSHSGTRIEQYF.

This clone was seen a single time. The chain is built from TRBV30 and TRBJ2-1; 9 positions agree with TRBD2. V lost 1 base to trimming and J lost 4 bases; unmatched junction nucleotides: 5. The CDR3 consists of 15 residues. CDR1 is GTSNPN, CDR2 SVGIG, per germline (reference sequence). In nucleotides, the CDR3 is TGTGCCTGGAGTGCGAAGCGGGGGGTTTACAATGAGCAGTTCTTC. It encodes CAWSAKRGVYNEQFF.